The 2 T cell receptor beta chains listed next were all sequenced from one sample in a study of T cells in Graves' hyperthyroidism and ophthalmopathy. RNA transcripts were the template for amplifying TCR beta CDR3 regions. The HTBI set primed first-round TCR CDR3 RT-PCR. TCRdb processed the multiplex PCR reads anew with MiXCR; each CDR3 protein has one entry. The sample has 400,000 to 550,000 distinct CDR3 sequences; roughly 14% are singletons. Material: blood. These receptors originate from a woman aged 18 to 35 with Graves' hyperthyroidism.

The genes are TRBV12-3 or TRBV12-4 and TRBJ1-2; 7 bases are shared with TRBD1. The CDR3 length is 14 residues. The J segment lost 7 bases and the V segment lost 5 bases, leaving 10 bases of the junction unmatched. Written as DNA, the CDR3 is TGTGCCAGCAGTCCAGGGGGAGGTCTCGTTGGCTACACCTTC. Its protein is CASSPGGGLVGYTF.

This clonotype was recorded many times. The genes are TRBV27 and TRBJ1-1; 9 nucleotides match TRBD1. Trimming cost V 7 bases and J 4 bases; bases outside gene matches: 7. This CDR3 is 14 amino acids long. Per the germline V gene, CDR1 is MNHEY and CDR2 is SMNVEV (reference sequence). CDR3 sequence (DNA): TGTGCCAGCACCCCAGACAGGGGGAGCACTGAAGCTTTCTTT. Translated, it gives CASTPDRGSTEAFF.